This entry lists 20 T cell receptor beta chains sequenced from one sample in a study of beta chain features in type 1 diabetes (dated by TCRdb to the late 2010s). On the study overall, not on this receptor specifically: Type 1 diabetes patients showed a moderate but significant shortening of TCRB CDR3 length in all four CD4+ subsets.

Which antigens these TCRs recognize remains unknown. Libraries were built with the immunoSEQ multiplex PCR assay. All of the isolated RNA was reverse transcribed with the High Capacity cDNA Reverse Transcription Kit, so expressed TCRB transcripts were sequenced. The source is immuneACCESS, and TCRdb retained only in-frame sequences with V and J called. Part of the clones is not carried over; for the studies checked, unresolved V genes explain less than half of this, and the remainder is unexplained. Across this sample there are a few hundred thousand clones, with roughly an eighth seen only once. Around 0.016% of the sample is in the top ten clones. The sample was naive CD4+ T cells from blood. The sample's cell subset or site label is to be understood as: true naive CD4+ T cells. These TCRs come from a man aged 25-40 years with type 1 diabetes.

The CDR3 DNA sequence: TGTGCCAGCAGCTTAGCGCGGACAGGGGGCCCAGCGGGGATCTACGAGCAGTACTTC. This translates into CASSLARTGGPAGIYEQYF. The genes are TRBV7-9 and TRBJ2-7; TRBD1 matches 11 bases. Germline CDR1 is SEHNR and CDR2 is FQNEAQ (reference sequence). The J segment lost 3 bases and the V segment lost 0 bases, leaving 13 bases of the junction unmatched. CDR3 length: 19 residues.

The chain combines TRBV6-5 with TRBJ2-7; weak D call: TRBD2 (5 bases). Germline V gene lookup returns CDR1 MNHEY and CDR2 SVGAGI. Trimming cost V 3 bases and J 3 bases, with 12 bases left between them. This CDR3 contains 14 residues. The CDR3 sequence: CASSYLAGNYEQYF. The CDR3 DNA reads TGTGCCAGCAGTTATCTGGCGGGTAACTACGAGCAGTACTTC.

V is TRBV27 and J is TRBJ2-7; 14 positions match TRBD2. V shed 4 bases and J 5 bases; nucleotides not matched to a gene: 13. Germline V gene lookup returns CDR1 MNHEY and CDR2 SMNVEV (reference sequence). The CDR3 is 18 residues long. The CDR3 spells CASSSRPGLAGVNNEQYF. DNA for the CDR3: TGTGCCAGCAGTTCCCGCCCGGGACTAGCGGGAGTAAACAACGAGCAGTACTTC.

The chain has TRBV5-1 and TRBJ2-3; TRBD1 aligns across 7 bases. This CDR3 has 13 residues. The trim removed 4 bases at V and 6 bases at J, leaving 5 bases unmatched. From germline, CDR1 is SGHRS and CDR2 YFSETQ. CDR3 protein: CASSPDRVDTQYF. Here the CDR3 DNA reads TGCGCCAGCAGCCCCGACAGGGTGGATACGCAGTATTTT.

This clone showed up just a few times. V gene TRBV10-3 combines with J gene TRBJ2-7; 8 bases are a match to TRBD1. Germline CDR1 ENHRY, CDR2 SYGVKD. This CDR3 contains 15 residues. With 0 bases clipped from V and 5 bases from J, the junction kept 6 bases outside the gene matches. The CDR3 DNA follows: TGTGCCATCAGTGAGTCGACACAGGGGGACAACGAGCAGTACTTC. Protein: CAISESTQGDNEQYF.

The genes are TRBV7-8 and TRBJ2-2; D possibly corresponds to TRBD1 (5 bases). Trimming took 1 base from V and 2 from J, leaving 11 bases between them. Looked up from germline, CDR1 is SGHVS and CDR2 is FQNEAQ. The length of the CDR3 is 16 residues. CDR3 region: CASSLGFQGNTGELFF. The CDR3 DNA sequence: TGTGCCAGCAGCTTAGGTTTCCAGGGCAACACCGGGGAGCTGTTTTTT.

This clone has a handful of counts. This sequence joins TRBV6-5 and TRBJ2-5; D is perhaps TRBD2 (6 bases). CDR1 and CDR2 from the germline V gene are MNHEY and SVGAGI. The CDR3 contains 13 residues. V was clipped by 6 bases and J by 2 bases, with 10 bases between them. CDR3 nucleotide sequence: TGTGCCAGCAGAAGGACTACGCAAGAGACCCAGTACTTC. It encodes CASRRTTQETQYF.

This chain joins TRBV28 and TRBJ1-2, with D perhaps TRBD1 (6 bases). The CDR3 has 12 amino acids. The ends were cut back, 6 bases at V and 5 bases at J, with 10 bases in the middle. CDR1 and CDR2 from the germline V gene are MDHEN and SYDVKM. The CDR3 here is CASRQGRYGYTF. The CDR3 nucleotides read TGTGCCAGCAGGCAGGGGCGGTATGGCTACACCTTC.

V usage is TRBV9 and J usage is TRBJ2-1, with TRBD1 matching over 7 bases. The CDR3 runs to 15 residues. V lost 3 bases and J lost 3; bases outside the gene matches: 6. CDR1 is SGDLS, CDR2 YYNGEE, per germline. The CDR3: CASSDRQGYYNEQFF. The CDR3 region has the DNA TGTGCCAGCAGCGATCGACAGGGTTACTACAATGAGCAGTTCTTC.

The chain has TRBV4-2 and TRBJ1-1; TRBD1 aligns across 7 bases. The CDR3 runs to 14 residues. The germline CDR1 and CDR2 sequences are LGHNA and YNFKEQ. V lost 7 bases and J lost 4; bases outside the gene matches: 9. The CDR3 DNA is TGTGCCAGCATGAAACAGGGGTCGGGCACTGAAGCTTTCTTT. Translated, it gives CASMKQGSGTEAFF.

The CDR3 sequence: CASSDRENQPQHF. DNA for the CDR3: TGTGCCAGCAGCGACAGGGAGAATCAGCCCCAGCATTTT. The gene calls are TRBV6-5 and TRBJ1-5; 7 bases fit TRBD1. This CDR3 is built from 13 residues. Germline CDR1 and CDR2: MNHEY and SVGAGI. V lost 6 bases and J lost 4; bases outside the gene matches: 3.

This clone has only a few counts. DNA of the CDR3: TGCAGCCATGGACAGGGAGAGACTGAAGCTTTCTTT. This encodes CSHGQGETEAFF. This chain uses TRBV29-1 with TRBJ1-1; 8 bases map to TRBD1. J lost 5 bases, V lost 8 bases, and 7 bases had no gene match. The CDR3 has 12 amino acids. Germline V gives CDR1 SQVTM, CDR2 ANQGSEA.

There are a few counts of this clone. The CDR3 DNA follows: TGTGCCTGGAGTGCCCAGGCGGGGGGCTACACCTTC. Encoded protein: CAWSAQAGGYTF. The V call is TRBV30, the J call TRBJ1-2; no clear D. CDR3 length: 12 amino acids. With 1 base removed from V and 8 bases from J, the gap between germline ends came to 11 bases. CDR1 and CDR2 from the germline V gene are GTSNPN and SVGIG (reference sequence).

V and J are TRBV16 and TRBJ1-2; D may be TRBD1 (6 bases). The CDR3 spans 14 residues. CDR1 is KGHSY and CDR2 is FQNENV in the germline V gene. Trimming left V 4 bases short and J 5 bases short, with 14 bases between. CDR3 DNA: TGTGCCAGCAGCCTAAACAGGGTTCGGTATGGCTACACCTTC. Encoded protein: CASSLNRVRYGYTF.

A few counts support this clone. The rearrangement links TRBV28 to TRBJ2-3; no clear D gene. Germline V lookup: CDR1 MDHEN, CDR2 SYDVKM. The length of the CDR3 is 13 residues. The V gene lost 4 bases and the J gene lost 2 bases, with 7 bases spanning the gap. Here the CDR3 reads CASSSYTTDTQYF. The CDR3 region has the DNA TGTGCCAGCAGTTCTTACACCACAGATACGCAGTATTTT. The variable domain in full, completed from reference TRBV28 and TRBJ2-3, reads DVKVTQSSRYLVKRTGEKVFLECVQDMDHENMFWYRQDPGLGLRLIYFSYDVKMKEKGDIPEGYSVSREKKERFSLILESASTNQTSMYLCASSSYTTDTQYFGPGTRLTVL.

This chain joins TRBV4-2 and TRBJ2-5; perhaps TRBD1 as D (6 bases). From germline, CDR1 is LGHNA and CDR2 YNFKEQ. The V end was cut by 4 bases, the J end by 5 bases, with 14 bases between. CDR3 length equals 14 residues. In DNA, the CDR3 is TGTGCCAGCAGCCCAGGGGACCTCCCGGAGACCCAGTACTTC. Residues: CASSPGDLPETQYF.

The CDR3 protein is CASSSWERSNEQFF. The CDR3 nucleotides read TGTGCCAGCAGCTCCTGGGAGCGGTCCAATGAGCAGTTCTTC. The chain employs TRBV11-2 and TRBJ2-1, with D maybe TRBD2 (5 bases). CDR1 and CDR2 from the germline V gene are SGHAT and FQNNGV. V was pared by 4 bases and J by 6 bases, with 13 bases between. This CDR3 has 14 amino acids. The entire variable domain, with the rest obtained from reference TRBV11-2 and TRBJ2-1, is as follows: EAGVAQSPRYKIIEKRQSVAFWCNPISGHATLYWYQQILGQGPKLLIQFQNNGVVDDSQLPKDRFSAERLKGVDSTLKIQPAKLEDSAVYLCASSSWERSNEQFFGPGTRLTVL.

The chain has TRBV5-1 and TRBJ2-1; 7 bases fit TRBD1. Germline V gene data show CDR1 as SGHRS and CDR2 as YFSETQ. The CDR3 is 12 amino acids. V trimming: 4 bases; J trimming: 9 bases; junction bases outside the gene matches: 4. CDR3 loop: CASSQAGGEQFF. The CDR3 DNA reads TGCGCCAGCAGCCAGGCAGGGGGTGAGCAGTTCTTC. Full variable domain (rest looked up from reference TRBV5-1 and TRBJ2-1): KAGVTQTPRYLIKTRGQQVTLSCSPISGHRSVSWYQQTPGQGLQFLFEYFSETQRNKGNFPGRFSGRQFSNSRSEMNVSTLELGDSALYLCASSQAGGEQFFGPGTRLTVL.

In this sample, this clone turned up a few times. V gene TRBV5-1 combines with J gene TRBJ2-3; no reliable D call. Between the trimmed V and J ends, which lost 0 bases and 3 bases, there was a span of 5 bases. The CDR3 contains 13 residues. Germline V lookup: CDR1 SGHRS, CDR2 YFSETQ. CDR3 DNA sequence: TGCGCCAGCAGCTTGGAAGCGACAGATACGCAGTATTTT. This gives the protein CASSLEATDTQYF. The full variable domain, completed using reference TRBV5-1 and TRBJ2-3, is KAGVTQTPRYLIKTRGQQVTLSCSPISGHRSVSWYQQTPGQGLQFLFEYFSETQRNKGNFPGRFSGRQFSNSRSEMNVSTLELGDSALYLCASSLEATDTQYFGPGTRLTVL.

About this clone itself: No conserved phenylalanine or tryptophan is present at the end of the CDR3, so a read error is the likely explanation. No DNA is shown, since the ends of the CDR3 on it are uncertain; the CDR3 is the one TCRdb lists. The V call is TRBV29-1, the J call TRBJ1-3. Germline V gives CDR1 SQVTM, CDR2 ANQGSEA. The CDR3 comprises 11 residues, both ends counted. CDR3 in amino acids: CSVGVGGENFL.